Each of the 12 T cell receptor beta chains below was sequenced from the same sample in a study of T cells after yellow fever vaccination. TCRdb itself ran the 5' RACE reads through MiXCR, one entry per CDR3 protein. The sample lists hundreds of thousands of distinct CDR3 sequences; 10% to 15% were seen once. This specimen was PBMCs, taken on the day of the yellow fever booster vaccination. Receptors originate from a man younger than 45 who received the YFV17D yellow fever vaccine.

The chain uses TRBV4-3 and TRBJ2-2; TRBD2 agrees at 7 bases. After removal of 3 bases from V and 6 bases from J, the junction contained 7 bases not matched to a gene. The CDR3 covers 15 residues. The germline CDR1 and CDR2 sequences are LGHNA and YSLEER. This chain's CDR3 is CASSQRGGSAGELFF. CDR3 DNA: TGCGCCAGCAGCCAGAGGGGAGGGTCCGCCGGGGAGCTGTTTTTT.

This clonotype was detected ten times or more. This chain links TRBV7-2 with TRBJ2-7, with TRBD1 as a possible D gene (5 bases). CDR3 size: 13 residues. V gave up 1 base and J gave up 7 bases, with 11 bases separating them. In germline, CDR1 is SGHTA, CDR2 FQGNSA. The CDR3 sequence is CASSLGVGPEQYF. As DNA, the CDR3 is TGTGCCAGCAGCTTAGGGGTGGGGCCAGAGCAGTACTTC.

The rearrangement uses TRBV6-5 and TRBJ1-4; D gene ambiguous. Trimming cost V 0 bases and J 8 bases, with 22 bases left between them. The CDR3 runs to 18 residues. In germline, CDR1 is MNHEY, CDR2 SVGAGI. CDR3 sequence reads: CASSYSLLGGSTAEKLFF. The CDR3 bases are TGTGCCAGCAGTTACTCCCTCCTGGGCGGGTCAACAGCAGAAAAACTGTTTTTT.

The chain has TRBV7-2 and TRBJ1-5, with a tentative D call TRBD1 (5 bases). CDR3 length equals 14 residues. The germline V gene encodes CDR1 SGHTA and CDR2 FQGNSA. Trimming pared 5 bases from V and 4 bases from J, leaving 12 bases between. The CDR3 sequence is CASSMQGGNQPQHF. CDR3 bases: TGTGCCAGCAGCATGCAGGGAGGGAATCAGCCCCAGCATTTT.

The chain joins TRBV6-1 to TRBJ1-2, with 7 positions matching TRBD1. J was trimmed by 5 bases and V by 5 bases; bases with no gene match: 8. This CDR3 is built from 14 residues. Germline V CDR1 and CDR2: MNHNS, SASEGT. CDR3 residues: CASSPDRVGYGYTF. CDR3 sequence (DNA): TGTGCCAGCAGTCCAGACAGGGTTGGATATGGCTACACCTTC.

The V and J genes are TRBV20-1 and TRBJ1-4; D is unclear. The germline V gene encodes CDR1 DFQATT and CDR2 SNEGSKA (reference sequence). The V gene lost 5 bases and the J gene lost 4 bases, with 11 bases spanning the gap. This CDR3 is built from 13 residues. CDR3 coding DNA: TGCAGTGCTGGCCAGAACATTAATGAAAAACTGTTTTTT. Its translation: CSAGQNINEKLFF.

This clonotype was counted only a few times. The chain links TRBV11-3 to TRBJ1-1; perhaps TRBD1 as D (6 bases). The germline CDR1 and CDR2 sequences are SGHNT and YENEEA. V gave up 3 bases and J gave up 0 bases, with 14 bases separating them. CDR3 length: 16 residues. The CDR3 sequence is CASSFGGLQMNTEAFF. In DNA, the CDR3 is TGTGCCAGCAGCTTCGGGGGCCTCCAAATGAACACTGAAGCTTTCTTT.

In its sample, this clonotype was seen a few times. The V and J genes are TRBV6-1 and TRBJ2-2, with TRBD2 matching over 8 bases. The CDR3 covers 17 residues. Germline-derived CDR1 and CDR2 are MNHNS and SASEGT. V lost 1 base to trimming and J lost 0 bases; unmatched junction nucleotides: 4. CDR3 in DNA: TGTGCCAGCAGTGAAGGGAGGACTAGCCCGAACACCGGGGAGCTGTTTTTT. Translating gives CASSEGRTSPNTGELFF.

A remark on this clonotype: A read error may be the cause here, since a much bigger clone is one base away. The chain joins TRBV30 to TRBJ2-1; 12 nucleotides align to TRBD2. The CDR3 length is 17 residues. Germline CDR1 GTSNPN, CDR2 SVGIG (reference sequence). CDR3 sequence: CARRGTSGLISYNEQFF. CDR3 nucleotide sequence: TGTGCCAGGAGGGGGACTAGCGGGTTAATATCCTACAATGAGCAGTTCTTC.

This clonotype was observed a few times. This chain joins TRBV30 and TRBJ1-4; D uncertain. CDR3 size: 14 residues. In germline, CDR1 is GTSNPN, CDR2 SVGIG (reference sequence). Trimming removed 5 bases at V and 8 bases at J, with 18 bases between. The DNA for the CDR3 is TGTGCCTGGGAAGACGGGTCACGGCGGGAAAAACTGTTTTTT. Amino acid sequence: CAWEDGSRREKLFF.

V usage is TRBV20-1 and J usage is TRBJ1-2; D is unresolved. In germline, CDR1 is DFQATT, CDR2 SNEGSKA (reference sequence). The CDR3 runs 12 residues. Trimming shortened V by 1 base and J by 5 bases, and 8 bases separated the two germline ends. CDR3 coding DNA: TGCAGTGCTAGAGTCCTCGGGTATGGCTACACCTTC. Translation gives CSARVLGYGYTF.

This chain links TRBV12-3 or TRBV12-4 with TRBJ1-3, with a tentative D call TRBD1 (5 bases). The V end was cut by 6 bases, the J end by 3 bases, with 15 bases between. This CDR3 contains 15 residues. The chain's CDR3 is CASRAGRGGGNTIYF. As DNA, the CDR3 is TGTGCCAGCAGGGCCGGGAGGGGCGGTGGAAACACCATATATTTT.